This entry features one T cell receptor beta chain sequence. The antigen is not known. The germline V gene encodes CDR1 LGHDT and CDR2 YNNKEL (reference sequence). This CDR3 has 13 amino acids. Deletions cut 7 bases from V and 7 bases from J, with 16 bases between. This specimen belongs to a study of T-cell memory formation after mild COVID-19. Overall study: TCR clusters mostly belonged to single donors. Study-wide points: Later expanders leaned CD4+, whereas day 15 to 85 contracting clones were balanced CD4/CD8. Second-wave clones that peaked on day 37 lacked confirmed SARS-CoV-2 specificity.

MiXCR, applied by TCRdb to the 5' RACE reads, yields one record per CDR3 protein. The data contain some 150,000 distinct CDR3 sequences, under 25% of them singletons. This receptor was identified in an adult woman who had mild COVID-19 (a few samples of this study predate the infection). Cell type and time point are not known. This chain connects TRBV3-1 to TRBJ2-5, with D uncertain. Sequencing was done on a sample of PBMCs or a T cell subset sorted from them (not recorded which). The CDR3 region is CASNSGRVWTQYF. Here the CDR3 DNA reads TGTGCCAGCAACTCCGGACGCGTTTGGACCCAGTACTTC.